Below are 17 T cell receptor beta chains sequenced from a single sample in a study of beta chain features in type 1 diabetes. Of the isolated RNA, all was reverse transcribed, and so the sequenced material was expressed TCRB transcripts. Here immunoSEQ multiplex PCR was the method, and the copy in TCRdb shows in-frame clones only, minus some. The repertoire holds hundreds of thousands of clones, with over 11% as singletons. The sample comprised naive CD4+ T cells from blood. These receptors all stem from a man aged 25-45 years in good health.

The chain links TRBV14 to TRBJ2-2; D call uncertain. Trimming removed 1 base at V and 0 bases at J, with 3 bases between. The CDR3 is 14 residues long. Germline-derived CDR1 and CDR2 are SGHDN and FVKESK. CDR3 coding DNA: TGTGCCAGCAGCCAAGCGACGAACACCGGGGAGCTGTTTTTT. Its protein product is CASSQATNTGELFF.

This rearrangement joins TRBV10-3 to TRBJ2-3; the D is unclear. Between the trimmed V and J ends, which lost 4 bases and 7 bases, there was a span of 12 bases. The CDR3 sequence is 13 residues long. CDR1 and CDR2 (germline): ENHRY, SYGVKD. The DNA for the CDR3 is TGTGCCATCAGTGGCGCCCCGGACCATACGCAGTATTTT. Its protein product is CAISGAPDHTQYF.

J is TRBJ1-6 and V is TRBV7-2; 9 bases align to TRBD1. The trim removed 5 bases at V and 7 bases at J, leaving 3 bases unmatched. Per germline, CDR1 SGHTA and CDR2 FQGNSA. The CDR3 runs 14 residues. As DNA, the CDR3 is TGTGCCAGCAGCCGGACAGGGGTCAATTCACCCCTCCACTTT. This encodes CASSRTGVNSPLHF.

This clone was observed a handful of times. This CDR3 reads CASKDSFRGLYEQYF. The CDR3 DNA sequence: TGTGCCAGCAAGGACAGTTTTCGGGGGCTCTACGAGCAGTACTTC. The rearrangement uses TRBV6-5 and TRBJ2-7; D tentatively fits TRBD1 or TRBD2 (6 bases each). Between the trimmed V and J ends, which lost 7 bases and 3 bases, there was a span of 19 bases. The CDR3 loop spans 15 amino acids. CDR1 is MNHEY and CDR2 is SVGAGI in the germline V gene.

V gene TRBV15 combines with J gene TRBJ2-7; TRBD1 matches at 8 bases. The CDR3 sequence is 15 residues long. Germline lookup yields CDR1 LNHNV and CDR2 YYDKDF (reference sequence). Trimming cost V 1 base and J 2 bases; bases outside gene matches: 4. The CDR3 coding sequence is TGTGCCACCAGCAGAGGTGGACAGGGAACCTACGAGCAGTACGTC. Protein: CATSRGGQGTYEQYV.

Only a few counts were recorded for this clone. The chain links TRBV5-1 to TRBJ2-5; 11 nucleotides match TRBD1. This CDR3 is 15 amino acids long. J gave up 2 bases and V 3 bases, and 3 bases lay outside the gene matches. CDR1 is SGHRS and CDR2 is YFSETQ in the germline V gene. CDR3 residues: CASSWTGGFQETQYF. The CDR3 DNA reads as TGCGCCAGCAGCTGGACAGGGGGCTTTCAAGAGACCCAGTACTTC.

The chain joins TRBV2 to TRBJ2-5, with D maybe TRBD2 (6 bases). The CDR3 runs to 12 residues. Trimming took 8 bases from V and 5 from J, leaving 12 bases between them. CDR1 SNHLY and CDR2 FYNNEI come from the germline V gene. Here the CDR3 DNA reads TGTGCCAGCGGGGGGACGATTGAGACCCAGTACTTC. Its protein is CASGGTIETQYF. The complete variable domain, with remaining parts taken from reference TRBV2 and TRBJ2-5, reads EPEVTQTPSHQVTQMGQEVILRCVPISNHLYFYWYRQILGQKVEFLVSFYNNEISEKSEIFDDQFSVERPDGSNFTLKIRSTKLEDSAMYFCASGGTIETQYFGPGTRLLVL.

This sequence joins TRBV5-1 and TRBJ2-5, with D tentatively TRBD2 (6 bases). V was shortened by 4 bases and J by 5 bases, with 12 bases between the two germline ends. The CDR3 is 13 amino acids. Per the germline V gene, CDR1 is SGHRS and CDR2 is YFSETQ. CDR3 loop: CASSTTSIETQYF. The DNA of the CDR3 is TGCGCCAGCAGCACGACTAGTATCGAGACCCAGTACTTC.

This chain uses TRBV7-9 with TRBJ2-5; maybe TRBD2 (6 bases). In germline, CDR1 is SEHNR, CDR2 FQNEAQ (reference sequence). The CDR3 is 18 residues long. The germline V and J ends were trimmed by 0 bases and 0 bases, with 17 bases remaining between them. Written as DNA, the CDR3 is TGTGCCAGCAGCTTAGCGTCCCGGAGCGGGCTTTACCAAGAGACCCAGTACTTC. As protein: CASSLASRSGLYQETQYF.

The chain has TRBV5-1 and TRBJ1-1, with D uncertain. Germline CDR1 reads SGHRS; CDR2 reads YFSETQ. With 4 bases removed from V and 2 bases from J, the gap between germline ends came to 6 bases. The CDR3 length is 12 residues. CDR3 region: CASSLSNTEAFF. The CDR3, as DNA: TGCGCCAGCAGCCTGAGTAACACTGAAGCTTTCTTT.

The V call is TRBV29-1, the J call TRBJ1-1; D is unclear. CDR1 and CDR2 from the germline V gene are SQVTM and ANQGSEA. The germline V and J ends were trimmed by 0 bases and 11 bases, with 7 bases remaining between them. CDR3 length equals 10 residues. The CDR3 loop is CSVEDLGAFF. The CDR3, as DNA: TGCAGCGTTGAAGATTTAGGGGCTTTCTTT.

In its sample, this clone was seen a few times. Here the CDR3 reads CAISERRENQPQHF. CDR3 DNA sequence: TGTGCCATCAGTGAGCGCAGGGAAAATCAGCCCCAGCATTTT. The chain combines TRBV10-3 with TRBJ1-5, with D maybe TRBD1 (5 bases). Trimming removed 2 bases at V and 4 bases at J, with 9 bases between. This CDR3 has 14 amino acids. Germline V gene sequence: CDR1 ENHRY, CDR2 SYGVKD.

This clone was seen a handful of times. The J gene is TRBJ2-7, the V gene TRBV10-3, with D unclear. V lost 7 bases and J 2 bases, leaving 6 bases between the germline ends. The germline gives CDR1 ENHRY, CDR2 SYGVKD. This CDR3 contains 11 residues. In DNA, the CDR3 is TGTGCCATCATGGCAGCCTACGAGCAGTACTTC. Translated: CAIMAAYEQYF.

DNA for the CDR3: TGTGCCAGCAGCCAAGTGGAACGGGGACCGGTCGAGCAGTTCTTC. Its translation is CASSQVERGPVEQFF. The chain joins TRBV4-2 to TRBJ2-1; D may be TRBD1 or TRBD2 (5 bases each). Germline V CDR1 and CDR2: LGHNA, YNFKEQ. Trimming cost V 1 base and J 10 bases, with 17 bases left between them. The CDR3 has 15 residues.

The CDR3, as DNA: TGCAGCGTTGTGGCCAGCAGCTCCTACGAGCAGTACTTC. Translating it yields CSVVASSSYEQYF. The chain joins TRBV29-1 to TRBJ2-7, with D uncertain. Trimming removed 4 bases from V and 0 bases from J, with 10 bases in between. The germline gives CDR1 SQVTM, CDR2 ANQGSEA. The length of the CDR3 is 13 residues.

CDR3 residues: CASSRYGTGTETQYF. The CDR3 nucleotides are TGCGCCAGCAGCCGGTATGGGACAGGCACAGAGACCCAGTACTTC. The V and J genes are TRBV5-1 and TRBJ2-5, with 8 bases identical to TRBD1. The CDR3 spans 15 residues. From germline, CDR1 is SGHRS and CDR2 YFSETQ. J was trimmed by 4 bases and V by 4 bases; bases with no gene match: 9.

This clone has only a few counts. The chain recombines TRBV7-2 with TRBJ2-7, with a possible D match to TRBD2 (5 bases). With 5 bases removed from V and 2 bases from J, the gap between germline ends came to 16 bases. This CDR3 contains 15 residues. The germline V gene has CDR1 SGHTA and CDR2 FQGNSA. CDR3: CASSLGGEGPYEQYV. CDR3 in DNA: TGTGCCAGCAGCCTCGGAGGAGAGGGCCCCTACGAGCAGTACGTC.